These 30 T cell receptor beta chains originate from one sample sequenced in a study of T cell responses to AZD1222 COVID-19 vaccine (dated by TCRdb to about 2021). Per the publication, the time point label means: about 28 days (+/-7) after the second vaccine dose. Libraries were constructed by the immunoSEQ multiplex PCR assay. Held by TCRdb, this immuneACCESS table contains in-frame sequences only and omits some clones. Under half of the omission traces to an unresolved V gene where checked; the cause of the rest is unknown. This sample is represented by some 150,000 clones; 92% of them were singletons. The ten largest clones add up to 2.5% to 4% of the sample. Sequenced material: peripheral blood, taken 28 days after the second AZD1222 dose. Receptors were obtained from an adult who received the AZD1222 COVID-19 vaccine.

V is TRBV28 and J is TRBJ2-5; D not certain. Germline values: CDR1 MDHEN, CDR2 SYDVKM. V lost 7 bases and J lost 0, with 18 bases in between. The CDR3 has 16 amino acids. CDR3 coding DNA: TGTGCCAGCAAACCACCACACATGGCGTACCAAGAGACCCAGTACTTC. It codes for CASKPPHMAYQETQYF.

The chain is built from TRBV19 and TRBJ2-7; D is unresolved. V was trimmed by 5 bases and J by 3 bases, leaving 17 bases between them. Germline assignment: CDR1 LNHDA and CDR2 SQIVND (reference sequence). CDR3 length: 15 amino acids. The CDR3 nucleotides read TGTGCCAGTAGTCCGGGTCAATCCTGGGGCTACGAGCAGTACTTC. Protein: CASSPGQSWGYEQYF.

The chain uses TRBV3-1 (or the pseudogene TRBV3-2) and TRBJ2-1; no reliable D call. Trimming removed 4 bases at V and 7 bases at J, with 17 bases between. This CDR3 has 15 residues. CDR1 is LGHDT and CDR2 is YNNKEL in the germline V gene (reference sequence). The CDR3: CASSRSLEKRNEQFF. The CDR3 region has the DNA TGTGCCAGCAGCCGAAGCCTCGAGAAAAGGAATGAGCAGTTCTTC.

The CDR3 here is CAIRMAISGANVLTF. As DNA, the CDR3 is TGTGCCATCCGGATGGCCATCTCTGGGGCCAACGTCCTGACTTTC. V is TRBV19 and J is TRBJ2-6; D ambiguous. Trimming stripped 10 bases from V and 0 bases from J, with 13 bases between. Germline V gene sequence: CDR1 LNHDA, CDR2 SQIVND (reference sequence). The CDR3 runs 15 residues.

This clone is a singleton in its sample. J is TRBJ2-5 and V is TRBV14, with D perhaps matching TRBD2 (6 bases). The length of the CDR3 is 13 residues. Germline CDR1 reads SGHDN; CDR2 reads FVKESK. V lost 2 bases, J lost 5 bases, and 9 bases lay in between. The CDR3 reads CASSQPGSETQYF. The CDR3 DNA reads as TGTGCCAGCAGCCAACCCGGGAGCGAGACCCAGTACTTC.

This chain joins TRBV3-1 (or the pseudogene TRBV3-2) and TRBJ1-5; maybe TRBD1 (5 bases). This CDR3 spans 14 amino acids. Germline lookup yields CDR1 LGHDT and CDR2 YNNKEL (reference sequence). Trimming cost V 4 bases and J 5 bases, with 12 bases left between them. The DNA of the CDR3 is TGTGCCAGCAGCCCCCGGGGGAGGGATCAGCCCCAGCATTTT. Translating gives CASSPRGRDQPQHF.

The chain carries TRBV7-6 and TRBJ2-7; no clear D. The germline V gene encodes CDR1 SGHVS and CDR2 FNYEAQ. Trimming shortened V by 2 bases and J by 5 bases, and 4 bases separated the two germline ends. CDR3 size: 11 residues. CDR3 sequence (DNA): TGTGCCAGCAGCTTATTCAACGAGCAGTACTTC. Its translation: CASSLFNEQYF.

The J gene is TRBJ2-5, the V gene TRBV5-4; possible D gene TRBD1, 6 bases. CDR1 is SGHNT and CDR2 is YYREEE in the germline V gene (reference sequence). The CDR3 is made up of 14 amino acids. Trimming took 1 base from V and 2 from J, leaving 9 bases between them. This CDR3 reads CASSLPQGQETQYF. The CDR3 DNA sequence: TGTGCCAGCAGCTTGCCGCAGGGGCAAGAGACCCAGTACTTC. Filled out from reference TRBV5-4 and TRBJ2-5, the complete variable domain reads ETGVTQSPTHLIKTRGQQVTLRCSSQSGHNTVSWYQQALGQGPQFIFQYYREEENGRGNFPPRFSGLQFPNYSSELNVNALELDDSALYLCASSLPQGQETQYFGPGTRLLVL.

The rearrangement joins TRBV2 to TRBJ2-3; D is unclear. The CDR3 covers 14 residues. Trimming stripped 1 base from V and 0 bases from J, with 5 bases between. Germline V gene data show CDR1 as SNHLY and CDR2 as FYNNEI. CDR3 bases: TGTGCCAGCAGTGAAGTTCTTAGCACAGATACGCAGTATTTT. Protein: CASSEVLSTDTQYF.

This clone was counted between two and nine times. The chain carries TRBV10-1 and TRBJ2-1; 8 positions match TRBD1. The CDR3 consists of 14 residues. CDR1 WNHNN and CDR2 SYGVQD come from the germline V gene (reference sequence). J gave up 6 bases and V 5 bases, and 6 bases lay outside the gene matches. The CDR3 DNA sequence: TGCGCCAGCAGTAGGACAGGGAGTCGCAATGAGCAGTTCTTC. Translating it yields CASSRTGSRNEQFF.

CDR3 DNA sequence: TGTGCCAGCAGCTTTGGGGTTAATGAAAAACTGTTTTTT. Encoded protein: CASSFGVNEKLFF. The rearrangement joins TRBV7-8 to TRBJ1-4; no reliable D call. Germline V gives CDR1 SGHVS, CDR2 FQNEAQ. There are 13 residues in the CDR3. Deletions cut 3 bases from V and 4 bases from J, with 6 bases between.

The V gene is TRBV6-1, the J gene TRBJ2-3; D remains ambiguous. Germline V gene data show CDR1 as MNHNS and CDR2 as SASEGT. CDR3 length equals 12 residues. Trimming took off 1 base at V and 10 bases at J, with 9 bases between the two ends. The CDR3 is CASSEGTLAQYF. CDR3 nucleotides: TGTGCCAGCAGTGAAGGAACCCTCGCGCAGTATTTT.

The rearrangement links TRBV7-2 to TRBJ1-1; the D gene is possibly TRBD1 (6 bases). The CDR3 runs to 15 residues. Per the germline V gene, CDR1 is SGHTA and CDR2 is FQGNSA. Trimming took off 7 bases at V and 1 base at J, with 16 bases between the two ends. CDR3 DNA: TGTGCCAGCAAAGTAACAGGGTCCTGGAACACTGAAGCTTTCTTT. It specifies CASKVTGSWNTEAFF.

The chain carries TRBV28 and TRBJ1-1; D is perhaps TRBD1 (6 bases). Trimming stripped 2 bases from V and 0 bases from J, with 10 bases between. CDR1 and CDR2 (germline): MDHEN, SYDVKM. The CDR3 runs to 15 residues. The DNA of the CDR3 is TGTGCCAGCAGTTTAGGGGGACATGTGAACACTGAAGCTTTCTTT. Protein: CASSLGGHVNTEAFF.

The chain links TRBV5-1 to TRBJ1-4; no definite D call. Germline V gives CDR1 SGHRS, CDR2 YFSETQ. V lost 4 bases and J lost 8, with 18 bases in between. The CDR3 loop spans 15 amino acids. In DNA, the CDR3 is TGCGCCAGCAGCCCTGGGCCCACGGAGACGGAAAAACTGTTTTTT. Its protein product is CASSPGPTETEKLFF.

V gene TRBV28 combines with J gene TRBJ1-4; tentatively, D is TRBD1 (5 bases). V dropped 5 bases and J dropped 10 bases, with 20 bases sitting between them. Germline V gives CDR1 MDHEN, CDR2 SYDVKM. The CDR3 runs 15 residues. The CDR3 DNA reads as TGTGCCAGCAGTGGGGGGGACCCTACGGCAGGAAAACTGTTTTTT. Residues: CASSGGDPTAGKLFF.

This rearrangement joins TRBV13 to TRBJ2-2; the match to TRBD2 covers 9 bases. The CDR3 sequence is 18 residues long. The V segment lost 5 bases and the J segment 0 bases; nucleotides outside the gene matches: 10. Germline V gene data show CDR1 as PRHDT and CDR2 as FYEKMQ (reference sequence). In DNA, the CDR3 is TGTGCCAGCAGCCCACAACTAGCGGGTGCCGCGAACACCGGGGAGCTGTTTTTT. As protein: CASSPQLAGAANTGELFF. Combining the CDR3 with reference TRBV13 and TRBJ2-2 gives the whole variable domain AAGVIQSPRHLIKEKRETATLKCYPIPRHDTVYWYQQGPGQDPQFLISFYEKMQSDKGSIPDRFSAQQFSDYHSELNMSSLELGDSALYFCASSPQLAGAANTGELFFGEGSRLTVL.

J is TRBJ2-2 and V is TRBV9; a possible D gene is TRBD1 (5 bases). Deletions cut 1 base from V and 2 bases from J, with 12 bases between. The CDR3 is 16 residues long. Germline lookup yields CDR1 SGDLS and CDR2 YYNGEE. In nucleotides, the CDR3 is TGTGCCAGCAGCGTAACCCGACAGCTAAACACCGGGGAGCTGTTTTTT. It encodes CASSVTRQLNTGELFF.

This chain joins TRBV5-1 and TRBJ2-7; either TRBD1 or TRBD2 may supply D (5 bases each). The length of the CDR3 is 13 residues. Germline loops: CDR1 SGHRS, CDR2 YFSETQ. V shed 5 bases and J shed 4 bases, with 13 bases lying between them. The CDR3 loop reads CASRPGPPYEQYF. The CDR3 bases are TGCGCCAGCAGGCCGGGACCACCATACGAGCAGTACTTC.

The rearrangement joins TRBV12-5 to TRBJ2-1, with 9 bases that match TRBD2. This CDR3 is built from 16 residues. Germline-derived CDR1 and CDR2 are LGHNT and FRNRAP. The junction had 4 bases not matched to a gene; V was cut back by 2 bases and J by 2 bases. The DNA for the CDR3 is TGTGCTAGTGGTTTGACGGTAGCGGGAGCCTACAATGAGCAGTTCTTC. Translated, it gives CASGLTVAGAYNEQFF.

The CDR3 sequence: CASSIGGAPNEKLFF. Written as DNA, the CDR3 is TGTGCCAGTAGTATAGGGGGGGCGCCGAATGAAAAACTGTTTTTT. The chain joins TRBV19 to TRBJ1-4; possible D gene TRBD1, 6 bases. The V and J ends lost 1 base and 5 bases respectively, with 11 bases between them. CDR1 and CDR2 (germline): LNHDA, SQIVND (reference sequence). This CDR3 region has 15 residues.

This chain links TRBV9 with TRBJ1-4; D gene ambiguous. The CDR3 is 15 amino acids. Germline V lookup: CDR1 SGDLS, CDR2 YYNGEE. The V end was cut by 0 bases, the J end by 3 bases, with 9 bases between. In DNA form, the CDR3 reads TGTGCCAGCAGCGTAGGTCTCTCGGCTAATGAAAAACTGTTTTTT. It translates to CASSVGLSANEKLFF.

The chain combines TRBV5-1 with TRBJ2-7; the D gene is possibly TRBD2 (6 bases). The CDR3 totals 14 residues. V was clipped by 0 bases and J by 6 bases, with 13 bases between them. Per the germline V gene, CDR1 is SGHRS and CDR2 is YFSETQ. CDR3 coding DNA: TGCGCCAGCAGCTTGGGGGACTTGCCCCTCGAGCAGTACTTC. It is translated as CASSLGDLPLEQYF.

The chain is built from TRBV5-1 and TRBJ1-5; possibly TRBD1 for D (6 bases). Germline V gene data show CDR1 as SGHRS and CDR2 as YFSETQ. The V end was cut by 4 bases, the J end by 1 base, with 12 bases between. The CDR3 runs to 15 residues. The CDR3 DNA reads as TGCGCCAGCAGCCTGGGGGGGCTGAGCAATCAGCCCCAGCATTTT. It specifies CASSLGGLSNQPQHF.

The chain carries TRBV15 and TRBJ1-2; D is unresolved. The CDR3 is 14 amino acids. In germline, CDR1 is LNHNV, CDR2 YYDKDF (reference sequence). The V gene lost 0 bases and the J gene lost 4 bases, with 9 bases spanning the gap. CDR3 sequence (DNA): TGTGCCACCAGCAGAGAAGAAAGGGCCTATGGCTACACCTTC. Encoded protein: CATSREERAYGYTF.

The J gene is TRBJ1-2, the V gene TRBV28; the D gene is possibly TRBD1 (5 bases). Trimming cost V 5 bases and J 4 bases, with 17 bases left between them. Germline V gene lookup returns CDR1 MDHEN and CDR2 SYDVKM. CDR3 size: 15 residues. The CDR3 sequence is CASSPTIGDVYGYTF. The CDR3 region has the DNA TGTGCCAGCAGTCCTACTATTGGGGACGTCTATGGCTACACCTTC.

This clone was seen just once. The V and J genes are TRBV30 and TRBJ1-2; 8 bases fit TRBD1. Germline lookup yields CDR1 GTSNPN and CDR2 SVGIG (reference sequence). V gave up 5 bases and J gave up 8 bases; unmatched junction bases: 13. The CDR3 has 14 amino acids. The CDR3 DNA is TGTGCCTGGTCGACAGGGGCCCACATGAACGGCTACACCTTC. Translation gives CAWSTGAHMNGYTF.

The gene calls are TRBV28 and TRBJ2-1; possibly TRBD1 for D (5 bases). Germline lookup yields CDR1 MDHEN and CDR2 SYDVKM. The CDR3 totals 14 residues. Between the trimmed V and J ends, which lost 7 bases and 0 bases, there was a span of 10 bases. The CDR3 is CASTQTASYNEQFF. CDR3 DNA sequence: TGTGCCAGCACCCAGACAGCCTCCTACAATGAGCAGTTCTTC. The full variable domain, rest sourced from reference TRBV28 and TRBJ2-1, is DVKVTQSSRYLVKRTGEKVFLECVQDMDHENMFWYRQDPGLGLRLIYFSYDVKMKEKGDIPEGYSVSREKKERFSLILESASTNQTSMYLCASTQTASYNEQFFGPGTRLTVL.

As to this clone: One junction end does not reproduce the germline sequence, and a read error may be involved. J is TRBJ1-5 and V is TRBV19; 8 bases are shared with TRBD1. The germline gives CDR1 LNHDA, CDR2 SQIVND (reference sequence). The CDR3 covers 15 residues. CDR3 sequence: CASSVDRGRNQPQHF. CDR3 DNA sequence: TGTGCCAGTAGTGTAGACAGGGGCCGAAATCAGCCCCAGCATTTT.

The chain is built from TRBV28 and TRBJ2-7, with TRBD1 matching 8 bases. With V trimmed by 3 bases and J by 1 base, 14 bases remained unmatched. CDR3 length: 18 amino acids. The germline V gene encodes CDR1 MDHEN and CDR2 SYDVKM. The CDR3 reads CASSLFAVTGVRSYEQYF. CDR3 nucleotides: TGTGCCAGCAGTTTGTTCGCGGTGACAGGGGTGCGTTCCTACGAGCAGTACTTC.